This T cell receptor beta chain is drawn from a study of cytomegalovirus exposure and HLA in healthy donors. Broader study findings: Many donors carried some public TCRs, although rarity characterized most TCR sequences.

Regarding this clone: The antigen is not known.

60 Vbeta and 13 Jbeta primers were used in PCR. Profiling relied on immunoSEQ multiplex PCR, and the TCRdb table lists in-frame clones only, not all of them. The repertoire shows about 150,000 clones; the top ten hold around 1.5%. The TCR was taken from a woman between 45 and 65 years old in good health and CMV-seronegative. Sample: PBMCs.

CDR3 loop: CASSPRNRPAFF. In DNA form, the CDR3 reads TGTGCCAGCAGCCCCCGTAACAGGCCGGCTTTCTTT. This rearrangement joins TRBV4-2 to TRBJ1-1; D might be TRBD1 (5 bases). Per the germline V gene, CDR1 is LGHNA and CDR2 is YNFKEQ. This CDR3 spans 12 amino acids. V lost 4 bases and J lost 11, with 14 bases in between.